This entry concerns a single T cell receptor (beta chain). Antigen unknown. This sample is drawn from a study of yellow fever vaccine responses in identical twins. TCRdb recomputed calls from the RT-PCR reads with MiXCR, one row per CDR3 protein. Of about 9,000 distinct CDR3 sequences in the sample, roughly 84% are singletons; the top ten hold approximately 2.3%. This CDR3 region has 13 residues. V was shortened by 3 bases and J by 6 bases, with 9 bases between the two germline ends. Study-level results: A vaccine T cell response that seemed partly convergent and partly personalized was reported in twins.

The source material was T cells from blood (PBMCs), unsorted or a sorted subset (not recorded which), sampled before or after yellow fever vaccination (not recorded which). The gene calls are TRBV12-3 or TRBV12-4 and TRBJ2-1; D unclear. This receptor was taken from a woman aged 18-29 years who received the yellow fever vaccine. CDR3 loop: CASSFMRRNEQFF. The CDR3, as DNA: TGTGCCAGCAGTTTTATGCGCCGCAATGAGCAGTTCTTC.